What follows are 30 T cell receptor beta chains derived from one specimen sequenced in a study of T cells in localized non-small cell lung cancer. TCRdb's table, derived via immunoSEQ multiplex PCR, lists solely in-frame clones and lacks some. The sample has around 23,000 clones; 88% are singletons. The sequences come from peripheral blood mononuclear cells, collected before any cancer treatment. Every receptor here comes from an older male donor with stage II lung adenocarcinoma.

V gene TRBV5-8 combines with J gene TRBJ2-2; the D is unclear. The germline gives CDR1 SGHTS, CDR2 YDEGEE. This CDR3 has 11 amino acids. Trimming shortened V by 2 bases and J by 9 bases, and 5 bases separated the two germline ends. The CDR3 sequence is CASSFVRELFF. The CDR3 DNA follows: TGTGCCAGCAGCTTCGTTAGGGAGCTGTTTTTT.

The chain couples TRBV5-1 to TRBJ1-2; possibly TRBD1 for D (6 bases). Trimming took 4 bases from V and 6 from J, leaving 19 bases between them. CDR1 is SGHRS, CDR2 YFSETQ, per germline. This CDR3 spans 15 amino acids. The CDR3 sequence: CASSDLLGALDGYTF. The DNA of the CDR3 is TGCGCCAGCAGCGATCTCCTGGGGGCGTTAGATGGCTACACCTTC. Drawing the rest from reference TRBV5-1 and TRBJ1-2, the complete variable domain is KAGVTQTPRYLIKTRGQQVTLSCSPISGHRSVSWYQQTPGQGLQFLFEYFSETQRNKGNFPGRFSGRQFSNSRSEMNVSTLELGDSALYLCASSDLLGALDGYTFGSGTRLTVV.

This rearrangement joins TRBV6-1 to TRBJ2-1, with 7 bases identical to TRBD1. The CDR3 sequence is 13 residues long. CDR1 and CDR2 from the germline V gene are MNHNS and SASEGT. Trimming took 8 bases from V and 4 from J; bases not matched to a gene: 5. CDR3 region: CASFRDRYNEQFF. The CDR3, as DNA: TGTGCCAGCTTTCGGGACAGATACAATGAGCAGTTCTTC.

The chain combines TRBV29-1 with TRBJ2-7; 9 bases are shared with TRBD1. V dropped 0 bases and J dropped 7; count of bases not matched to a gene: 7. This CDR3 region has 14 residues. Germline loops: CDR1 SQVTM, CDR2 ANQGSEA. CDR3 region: CSVEEWDRVREQYF. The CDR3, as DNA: TGCAGCGTTGAAGAGTGGGACAGGGTTCGGGAGCAGTACTTC.

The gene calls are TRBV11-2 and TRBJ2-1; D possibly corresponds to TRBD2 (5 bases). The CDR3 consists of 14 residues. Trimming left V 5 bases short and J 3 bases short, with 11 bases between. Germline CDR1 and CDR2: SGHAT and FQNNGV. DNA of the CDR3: TGTGCCAGCAGCATCCCTGGGAGCTACAATGAGCAGTTCTTC. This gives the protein CASSIPGSYNEQFF.

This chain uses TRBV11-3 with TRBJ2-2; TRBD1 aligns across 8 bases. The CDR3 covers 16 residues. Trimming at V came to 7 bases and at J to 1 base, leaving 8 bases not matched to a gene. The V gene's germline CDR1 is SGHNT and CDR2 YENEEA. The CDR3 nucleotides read TGTGCCAGCACCATCACGACAGGGGTGAACACCGGGGAGCTGTTTTTT. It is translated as CASTITTGVNTGELFF. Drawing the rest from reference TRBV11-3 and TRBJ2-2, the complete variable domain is EAGVVQSPRYKIIEKKQPVAFWCNPISGHNTLYWYLQNLGQGPELLIRYENEEAVDDSQLPKDRFSAERLKGVDSTLKIQPAELGDSAVYLCASTITTGVNTGELFFGEGSRLTVL.

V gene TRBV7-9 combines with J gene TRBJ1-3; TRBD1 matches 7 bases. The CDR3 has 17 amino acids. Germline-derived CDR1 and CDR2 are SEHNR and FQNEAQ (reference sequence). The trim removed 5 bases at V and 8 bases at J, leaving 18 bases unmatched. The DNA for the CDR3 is TGTGCCAGCAGCCCCTATCGGGACAGCCTACGGAGCGACACCATATATTTT. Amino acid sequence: CASSPYRDSLRSDTIYF.

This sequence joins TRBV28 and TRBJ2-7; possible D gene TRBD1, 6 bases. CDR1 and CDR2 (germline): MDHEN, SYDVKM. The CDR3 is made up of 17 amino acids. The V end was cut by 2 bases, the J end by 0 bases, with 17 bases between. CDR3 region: CASSLTSGTSSSYEQYF. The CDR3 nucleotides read TGTGCCAGCAGTTTAACGTCAGGGACATCGAGCTCCTACGAGCAGTACTTC. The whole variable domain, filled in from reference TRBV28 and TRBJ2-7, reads DVKVTQSSRYLVKRTGEKVFLECVQDMDHENMFWYRQDPGLGLRLIYFSYDVKMKEKGDIPEGYSVSREKKERFSLILESASTNQTSMYLCASSLTSGTSSSYEQYFGPGTRLTVT.

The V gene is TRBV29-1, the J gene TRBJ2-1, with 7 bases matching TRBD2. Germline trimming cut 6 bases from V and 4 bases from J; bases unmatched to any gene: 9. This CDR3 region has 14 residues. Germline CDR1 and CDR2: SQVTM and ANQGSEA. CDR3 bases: TGCAGCGTCCGGAGCGGGATTGATTACAATGAGCAGTTCTTC. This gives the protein CSVRSGIDYNEQFF.

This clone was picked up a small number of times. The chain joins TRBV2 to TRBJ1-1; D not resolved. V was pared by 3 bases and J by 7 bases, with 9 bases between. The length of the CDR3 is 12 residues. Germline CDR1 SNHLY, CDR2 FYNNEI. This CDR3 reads CASSEIDLEAFF. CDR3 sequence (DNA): TGTGCCAGCAGTGAGATAGACCTTGAAGCTTTCTTT.

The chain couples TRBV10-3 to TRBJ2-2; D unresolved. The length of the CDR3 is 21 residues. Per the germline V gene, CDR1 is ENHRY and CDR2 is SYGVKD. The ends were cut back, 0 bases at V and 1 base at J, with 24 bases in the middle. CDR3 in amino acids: CAISESRFRLSANGNTGELFF. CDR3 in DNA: TGTGCCATCAGTGAGTCGCGATTTAGGCTTAGTGCGAACGGGAACACCGGGGAGCTGTTTTTT.

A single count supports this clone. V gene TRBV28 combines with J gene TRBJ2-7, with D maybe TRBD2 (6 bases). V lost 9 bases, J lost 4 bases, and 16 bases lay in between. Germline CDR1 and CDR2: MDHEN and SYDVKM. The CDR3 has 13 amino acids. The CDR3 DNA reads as TGTGCCAGTGAACGGGACTGGCTTTACGAGCAGTACTTC. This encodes CASERDWLYEQYF.

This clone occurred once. This CDR3 is CASSNGTIDIQYF. CDR3 nucleotide sequence: TGTGCCAGCAGCAACGGGACTATCGACATTCAGTACTTC. This chain connects TRBV21-1 to TRBJ2-4; the table's D call of TRBD2 was not tested on the DNA. TRBV21-1 is flagged as a pseudogene. There are 13 residues in the CDR3.

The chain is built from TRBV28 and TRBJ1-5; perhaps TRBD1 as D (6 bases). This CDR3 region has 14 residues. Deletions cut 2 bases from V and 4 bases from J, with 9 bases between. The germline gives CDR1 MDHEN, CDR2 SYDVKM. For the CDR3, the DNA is TGTGCCAGCAGTTTAGGACAGATAAATCAGCCCCAGCATTTT. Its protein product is CASSLGQINQPQHF.

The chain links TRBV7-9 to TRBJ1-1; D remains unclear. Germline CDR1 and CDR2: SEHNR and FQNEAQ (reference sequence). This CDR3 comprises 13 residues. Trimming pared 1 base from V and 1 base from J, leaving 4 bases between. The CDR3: CASSLEPNTEAFF. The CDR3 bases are TGTGCCAGCAGCTTAGAGCCGAACACTGAAGCTTTCTTT.

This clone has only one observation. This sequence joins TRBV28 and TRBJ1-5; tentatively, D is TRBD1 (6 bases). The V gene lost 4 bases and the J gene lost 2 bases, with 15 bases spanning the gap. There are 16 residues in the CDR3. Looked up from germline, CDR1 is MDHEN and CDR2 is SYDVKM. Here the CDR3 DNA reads TGTGCCAGCAGTTACGAACGACAGGCGGGCAATCAGCCCCAGCATTTT. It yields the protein CASSYERQAGNQPQHF.

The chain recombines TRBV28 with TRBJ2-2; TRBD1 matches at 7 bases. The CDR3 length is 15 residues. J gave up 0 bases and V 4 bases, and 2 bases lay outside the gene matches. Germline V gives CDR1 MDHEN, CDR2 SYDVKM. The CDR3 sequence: CASSSGTANTGELFF. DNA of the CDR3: TGTGCCAGCAGTTCCGGGACAGCGAACACCGGGGAGCTGTTTTTT.

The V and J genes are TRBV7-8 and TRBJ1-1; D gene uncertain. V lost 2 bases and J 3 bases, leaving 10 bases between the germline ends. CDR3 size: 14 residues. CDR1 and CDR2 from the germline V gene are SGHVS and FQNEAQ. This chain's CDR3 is CASSLLVEHTEAFF. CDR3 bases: TGTGCCAGCAGCTTATTAGTTGAGCACACTGAAGCTTTCTTT.

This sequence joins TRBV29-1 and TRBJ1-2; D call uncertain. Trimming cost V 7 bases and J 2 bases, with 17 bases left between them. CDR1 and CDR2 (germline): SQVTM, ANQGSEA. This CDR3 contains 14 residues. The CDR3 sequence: CSAGRARQNYGYTF. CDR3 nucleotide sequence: TGCAGCGCTGGAAGGGCGAGACAAAACTATGGCTACACCTTC.

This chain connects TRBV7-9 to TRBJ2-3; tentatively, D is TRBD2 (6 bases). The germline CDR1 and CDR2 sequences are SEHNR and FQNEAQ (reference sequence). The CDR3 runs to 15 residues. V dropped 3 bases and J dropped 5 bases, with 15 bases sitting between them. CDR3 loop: CASSFLTGEGDTQYF. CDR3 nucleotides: TGTGCCAGCAGCTTTCTGACGGGAGAAGGAGATACGCAGTATTTT.

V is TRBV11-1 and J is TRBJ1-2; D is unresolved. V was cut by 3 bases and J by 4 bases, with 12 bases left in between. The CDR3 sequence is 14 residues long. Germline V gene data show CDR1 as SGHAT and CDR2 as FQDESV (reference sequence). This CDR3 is CASSLDGGLYGYTF. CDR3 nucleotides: TGTGCCAGCAGCTTGGACGGTGGGCTCTATGGCTACACCTTC.

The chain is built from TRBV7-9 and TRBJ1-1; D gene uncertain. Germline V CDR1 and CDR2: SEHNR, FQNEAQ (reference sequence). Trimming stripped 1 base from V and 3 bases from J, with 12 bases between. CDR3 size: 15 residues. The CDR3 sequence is CASSLGGSGDTEAFF. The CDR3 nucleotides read TGTGCCAGCAGCTTAGGCGGCTCCGGCGACACTGAAGCTTTCTTT.

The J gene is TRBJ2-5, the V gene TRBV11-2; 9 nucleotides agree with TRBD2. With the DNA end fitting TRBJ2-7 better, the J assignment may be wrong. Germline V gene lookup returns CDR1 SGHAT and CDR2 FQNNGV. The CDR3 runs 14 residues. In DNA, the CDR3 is TGTGCCAGCAGAGTAGCGGGAGTAGGGTACGAGCAGTACTTC. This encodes CASRVAGVGYEQYF.

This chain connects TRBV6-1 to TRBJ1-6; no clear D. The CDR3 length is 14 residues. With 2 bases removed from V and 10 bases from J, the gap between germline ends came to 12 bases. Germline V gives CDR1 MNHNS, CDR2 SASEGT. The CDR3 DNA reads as TGTGCCAGCAGTGAATGGGGTTCAGGCTCACCCCTCCACTTT. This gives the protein CASSEWGSGSPLHF.

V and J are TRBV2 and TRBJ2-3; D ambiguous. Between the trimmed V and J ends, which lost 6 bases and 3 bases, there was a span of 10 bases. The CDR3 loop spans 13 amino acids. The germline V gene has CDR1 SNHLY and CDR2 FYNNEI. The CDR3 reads CASSNRQTDTQYF. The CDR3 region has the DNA TGTGCCAGCAGCAACCGACAAACAGATACGCAGTATTTT.

The CDR3 spells CASSYGTEAWEQYF. For the CDR3, the DNA is TGTGCCAGCAGTTACGGGACAGAGGCCTGGGAGCAGTACTTC. This chain connects TRBV6-5 to TRBJ2-7; 7 positions agree with TRBD1. Germline V gene data show CDR1 as MNHEY and CDR2 as SVGAGI. This CDR3 region has 14 residues. V was clipped by 2 bases and J by 7 bases; unmatched bases: 8.

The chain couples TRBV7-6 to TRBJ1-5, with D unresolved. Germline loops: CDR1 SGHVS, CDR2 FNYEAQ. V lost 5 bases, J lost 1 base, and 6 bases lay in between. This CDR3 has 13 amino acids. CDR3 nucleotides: TGTGCCAGCAGCCTAGAAAGCAATCAGCCCCAGCATTTT. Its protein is CASSLESNQPQHF. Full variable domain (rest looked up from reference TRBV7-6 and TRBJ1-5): GAGVSQSPRYKVTKRGQDVALRCDPISGHVSLYWYRQALGQGPEFLTYFNYEAQQDKSGLPNDRFSAERPEGSISTLTIQRTEQRDSAMYRCASSLESNQPQHFGDGTRLSIL.

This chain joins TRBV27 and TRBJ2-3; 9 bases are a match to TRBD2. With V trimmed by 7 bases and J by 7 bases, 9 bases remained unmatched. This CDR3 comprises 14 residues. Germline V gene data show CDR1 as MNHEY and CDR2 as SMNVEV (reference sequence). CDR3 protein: CASTFPGLANTQYF. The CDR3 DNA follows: TGTGCCAGCACCTTCCCGGGACTAGCAAATACGCAGTATTTT.

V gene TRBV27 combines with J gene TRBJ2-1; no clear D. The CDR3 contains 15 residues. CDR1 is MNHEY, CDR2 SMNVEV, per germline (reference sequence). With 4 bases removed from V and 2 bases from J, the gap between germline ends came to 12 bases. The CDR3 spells CASSSDSPAYNEQFF. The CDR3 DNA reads TGTGCCAGCAGTTCCGACTCCCCGGCCTACAATGAGCAGTTCTTC.

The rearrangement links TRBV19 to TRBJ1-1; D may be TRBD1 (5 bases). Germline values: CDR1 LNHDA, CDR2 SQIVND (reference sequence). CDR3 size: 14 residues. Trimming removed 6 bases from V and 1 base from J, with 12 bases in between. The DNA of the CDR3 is TGTGCCAGTAGCCCGGGACGATCGAACACTGAAGCTTTCTTT. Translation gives CASSPGRSNTEAFF.